The rows below give T cell receptor beta chains drawn from one sample of a study of cytomegalovirus exposure and HLA in healthy donors. Clones were read by immunoSEQ multiplex PCR, and TCRdb kept only the in-frame ones, dropping some. The table records about 150,000 clones, 70% to 80% of them present only once. Sequenced material: PBMCs. Receptors originate from a woman in her thirties or forties in good health and CMV-seronegative. Each CDR3 is given with its conserved first and last residue. The order of the fields is D gene, J gene, clone size, V gene, CDR3 DNA, CDR3 protein. A D gene is named only where the DNA matches it firmly. Size is omitted from some rows. Given values are once, few, many or a class for expanded clones.

D: .
J: TRBJ2-7
size: once
V: TRBV10-1
DNA: TGCGCCAGCGCACCTCCCGACAGACTCTACGAGCAGTACTTC
CDR3: CASAPPDRLYEQYF

D: .
J: TRBJ2-5
size: .
V: TRBV6-5
DNA: TGTGCCAGCGCTCCCCGGCAGGCCCCGGAGACCCAGTACTTC
CDR3: CASAPRQAPETQYF

D: .
J: TRBJ2-1
size: few
V: TRBV25-1
DNA: TGTGCCAGCAGTAGGCCGGGAGCCTACAATGAGCAGTTCTTC
CDR3: CASSRPGAYNEQFF

D: TRBD1
J: TRBJ1-2
size: .
V: TRBV7-8
DNA: TGTGCCAGCAGCGCACGACAGGGAAGGAGCTACACCTTC
CDR3: CASSARQGRSYTF

D: .
J: TRBJ1-2
size: once
V: TRBV28
DNA: TGTGCCAGCAGTTTAAGGCCGATACTCAGGTCCTATGGCTACACCTTC
CDR3: CASSLRPILRSYGYTF

D: .
J: TRBJ2-5
size: .
V: TRBV6-5
DNA: TGTGCCAGCAGTTACGGTGTCTCCAGCGCCCAAGAGACCCAGTACTTC
CDR3: CASSYGVSSAQETQYF

D: TRBD1
J: TRBJ2-7
size: few
V: TRBV6-4
DNA: TGTGCCAGCAGTGACCTTGGGCAGGGGGCCATCGAGCAGTACTTC
CDR3: CASSDLGQGAIEQYF

D: .
J: TRBJ1-2
size: .
V: TRBV27
DNA: TGTGCCAGCAGTCTCACCCCCAGGGTGGATGGCTACACCTTC
CDR3: CASSLTPRVDGYTF

D: TRBD2
J: TRBJ2-1
size: .
V: TRBV7-6
DNA: TGTGCCAGCAGCTTCCTAACCGGGACTAGGCTAAGCAATGAGCAGTTCTTC
CDR3: CASSFLTGTRLSNEQFF

D: .
J: TRBJ1-5
size: once
V: TRBV6-5
DNA: TGTGCCAGCAGTTACTCGATCAGTCAGCCCCAGCATTTT
CDR3: CASSYSISQPQHF

D: .
J: TRBJ1-1
size: .
V: TRBV14
DNA: TGTGCCAGCAGCCAACACAGGGAGATAATCACTGAAGCTTTCTTT
CDR3: CASSQHREIITEAFF

D: TRBD2
J: TRBJ2-3
size: .
V: TRBV11-2
DNA: TGTGCCAGCAGCTTAGATAGCTCGGGACTAGGATTAAGGGATACGCAGTATTTT
CDR3: CASSLDSSGLGLRDTQYF

D: TRBD1
J: TRBJ1-6
size: .
V: TRBV25-1
DNA: TGTGCCAGCAGCACCCCCGGGACAGCCAACCTCCACTTT
CDR3: CASSTPGTANLHF

D: .
J: TRBJ1-5
size: few
V: TRBV13
DNA: TGTGCCAGCAGCTTATATGCGGGAAGCAGCAATCAGCCCCAGCATTTT
CDR3: CASSLYAGSSNQPQHF

D: .
J: TRBJ2-1
size: .
V: TRBV7-6
DNA: TGTGCCAGCAGCTTCTTCTTTGGAGGGGAGAATGAGCAGTTCTTC
CDR3: CASSFFFGGENEQFF

D: .
J: TRBJ1-1
size: .
V: TRBV13
DNA: TGTGCCAGCAGCTTAGGTGCAGGGCTGAACACTGAAGCTTTCTTT
CDR3: CASSLGAGLNTEAFF

D: .
J: TRBJ1-1
size: .
V: TRBV11-2
DNA: TGTGCCAGCAGCTTGACACAGGGGAACACTGAAGCTTTCTTT
CDR3: CASSLTQGNTEAFF

D: TRBD1
J: TRBJ2-5
size: .
V: TRBV14
DNA: TGTGCCAGCAGAGGGACAGAAGAGACCCAGTACTTC
CDR3: CASRGTEETQYF

D: TRBD2
J: TRBJ2-1
size: .
V: TRBV9
DNA: TGTGCCAGCAGCGTAGAACTAGCGGCCAACAATGAGCAGTTCTTC
CDR3: CASSVELAANNEQFF

D: TRBD2
J: TRBJ2-7
size: .
V: TRBV5-8
DNA: TGTGCCAGCAGCCGATGGACTAGCGGGTCCTACGAGCAGTACTTC
CDR3: CASSRWTSGSYEQYF

D: .
J: TRBJ2-6
size: once
V: TRBV28
DNA: TGTGCCAGCAGTTTTCAGGGTGTCTCTGGGGCCAACGTCCTGACTTTC
CDR3: CASSFQGVSGANVLTF

D: .
J: TRBJ2-1
size: .
V: TRBV6-5
DNA: TGTGCCAGTAGTTACTCCACCTACAATGAGCAGTTCTTC
CDR3: CASSYSTYNEQFF

D: .
J: TRBJ2-2
size: .
V: TRBV5-4
DNA: TGTGCCAGCAGCTTGGGGGGAGACACCGGGGAGCTGTTTTTT
CDR3: CASSLGGDTGELFF

D: TRBD1
J: TRBJ1-1
size: few
V: TRBV6-1
DNA: TGTGCCAGCAGCAGGACAGGTGCTCTCGAGGCGGAAGCTTTCTTT
CDR3: CASSRTGALEAEAFF

D: .
J: TRBJ1-5
size: once
V: TRBV27
DNA: TGTGCCAGCAGTGGTGGGCAGGGCCAGCCCCAGCATTTT
CDR3: CASSGGQGQPQHF

D: .
J: TRBJ1-6
size: .
V: TRBV28
DNA: TGTGCCAGCAGTTTTCTGGGCGGGGAGAATTCACCCCTCCACTTT
CDR3: CASSFLGGENSPLHF

D: TRBD2
J: TRBJ2-7
size: .
V: TRBV2
DNA: TGTGCCAGCATCCTAGCGGGAGGTCGCTACGAGCAGTACTTC
CDR3: CASILAGGRYEQYF

D: TRBD2
J: TRBJ2-3
size: .
V: TRBV18
DNA: TGTGCCAGCTCACCACTAGCGGGGGGGTCCTCCGGAGATACGCAGTATTTT
CDR3: CASSPLAGGSSGDTQYF

D: .
J: TRBJ2-2
size: .
V: TRBV5-1
DNA: TGCGCCAGCAGCTTGGAGGGGTCTCACACCGGGGAGCTGTTTTTT
CDR3: CASSLEGSHTGELFF

D: .
J: TRBJ1-6
size: .
V: TRBV19
DNA: TGTGCCAGTAGTCAAGAGGCTTCACCCCTCCACTTT
CDR3: CASSQEASPLHF

D: .
J: TRBJ2-7
size: .
V: TRBV16
DNA: TGTGCCAGCAGCCAATCGGTCCAGGGCTACGAGCAGTACTTC
CDR3: CASSQSVQGYEQYF

D: TRBD1
J: TRBJ2-7
size: .
V: TRBV7-7
DNA: TGTGCTAGCAGCCCCCGGGACAGGGTGGGCGAGCAGTACTTC
CDR3: CASSPRDRVGEQYF

D: TRBD2
J: TRBJ2-5
size: .
V: TRBV27
DNA: TGTGCCAGCAGTTTCGCTACTAGCGGGGGGAACCAAGAGACCCAGTACTTC
CDR3: CASSFATSGGNQETQYF

D: .
J: TRBJ1-1
size: .
V: TRBV30
DNA: TGTGCCTGGAGTGGGAGGGCTAACACTGAAGCTTTCTTT
CDR3: CAWSGRANTEAFF

D: .
J: TRBJ1-1
size: .
V: TRBV15
DNA: TGTGCCACTGGGGGGGGACGGATGAACACTGAAGCTTTCTTT
CDR3: CATGGGRMNTEAFF

D: TRBD2
J: TRBJ2-1
size: few
V: TRBV4-2
DNA: TGTGCCAGCAGCCAAGATCGACGCGGGAGCTACAATGAGCAGTTCTTC
CDR3: CASSQDRRGSYNEQFF

D: .
J: TRBJ1-6
size: .
V: TRBV6-5
DNA: TGTGCCAGCAGTGTTTCCGTTTTTAATTCACCCCTCCACTTT
CDR3: CASSVSVFNSPLHF